This entry lists 3 T cell receptor beta chains sequenced from one sample in a study of response to subunit inactivated influenza vaccine. Using its own MiXCR run on the RT-PCR reads, TCRdb lists one record per CDR3 protein. Of around 470,000 distinct CDR3 sequences listed, around 7.9% were seen once; the top ten hold about an eighth. Here the sequenced sample was PBMCs from blood, taken less than 30 months after vaccination. The receptors stem from a man in his fifties or sixties who received an inactivated influenza vaccine.

This clonotype was detected ten times or more. The V and J genes are TRBV7-2 and TRBJ2-3, with 7 nucleotides matching TRBD2. The length of the CDR3 is 15 residues. CDR1 and CDR2 from the germline V gene are SGHTA and FQGNSA. V lost 3 bases and J lost 3; bases outside the gene matches: 6. The CDR3 protein is CASSLFGGTTDTQYF. The CDR3 DNA reads as TGTGCCAGCAGCTTGTTCGGGGGGACGACAGATACGCAGTATTTT.

This clonotype was detected a few times. This chain uses TRBV6-1 with TRBJ2-3; 7 nucleotides line up with TRBD2. The germline V gene encodes CDR1 MNHNS and CDR2 SASEGT. The V segment lost 6 bases and the J segment 2 bases; nucleotides outside the gene matches: 8. The CDR3 covers 15 residues. CDR3 region: CASRAGTTYTDTQYF. The CDR3 nucleotides read TGTGCCAGCAGGGCCGGGACTACCTACACAGATACGCAGTATTTT.

This clonotype was found many times. This chain uses TRBV9 with TRBJ1-6; TRBD1 might be the D (5 bases). The CDR3 consists of 15 residues. Trimming took 3 bases from V and 6 from J, leaving 13 bases between them. The V gene's germline CDR1 is SGDLS and CDR2 YYNGEE. The CDR3 nucleotides read TGTGCCAGCAGCGCCTGGACCGGGGGTAATTCACCCCTCCACTTT. As protein: CASSAWTGGNSPLHF.